A selection of T cell receptor beta chains follows, all from one sample in a study of blood T cell repertoires in COVID-19. The assay was immunoSEQ multiplex PCR, and TCRdb's table has in-frame clones only and misses some. This sample has some 220,000 clones, with just under 85% found just once. Sequenced sample: peripheral blood. The receptors were sampled from a woman in her fifties or sixties with active or convalescent COVID-19. Both conserved end residues are part of each CDR3. The order of the fields is V gene, D gene, clone size, CDR3 protein. D genes are given only for firm matches. Part of the rows lack a size; the others show once, few, many or a class for expanded clones.

>TRBV29-1|TRBD2|-
CSVSGGEQETQYF
>TRBV27|TRBD1|-
CASSKQGGRNQPQHF
>TRBV10-3|-|-
CAISELRRSSYNEQFF
>TRBV6-5|-|-
CASSYSPGIQETQYF
>TRBV2|-|-
CASSARDIRNTEAFF
>TRBV5-1|-|-
CASSLAQRQYNEQFF
>TRBV14|-|-
CASSPVASGPLNYGYTF
>TRBV30|-|-
CAWNGGLTDTQYF
>TRBV6-5|-|few
CASVRGTEAFF
>TRBV2|-|-
CASSEQGARNTEAFF
>TRBV6-6|TRBD2|once
CAGSPVASGGTDTQYF
>TRBV18|-|-
CASSPGATNEKLFF
>TRBV19|-|-
CASKQVSSTDTQYF
>TRBV7-3|-|-
CASSSYLAPHEQYF